This entry is about one T cell receptor (beta chain). This clone was seen a handful of times. The antigen it binds to is not known. Base-call qualities are not available, and no considerably larger clone is one nucleotide away. This sample was included in a study of blood T cell repertoires in COVID-19 (dated by TCRdb to between 2020 and 2021). Looking at the study overall: Samples from collaborators originated in the United States, Italy and Spain and spanned both the acute and convalescent phases of COVID-19. The prospective study material was composed of cDNA or gDNA derived from T cells, B-cell-depleted T cells, or PBMCs. The dataset comprised deeply sampled blood TCRbeta repertoires from subjects exposed to, actively infected with, or recovered from COVID-19. The repertoires were made available in a free public database intended to serve as a resource for research on the immune response to SARS-CoV-2. The samples were drawn from two sources: the first 160 participants of the ongoing ImmuneRACE study, and some 1,300 subjects contributed by 6 global collaborators. Nearly every sample came with metadata listing a de-identified subject ID, COVID-19 status, age in years and sex. Where available, HLA class I and class II types were obtained from metadata supplied by the sample provider rather than from assay-based typing. The paper's findings and limits, for the study overall: Clinical and demographic metadata were provided uncurated, with the amount varying by source and participant.

The immunoSEQ Assay, a bias-controlled multiplex PCR, was used to amplify TCRbeta CDR3 regions from genomic DNA. As for how the authors treated the data: The number of nucleated cells in each sample was estimated by amplification of reference gene primers within the assay. To quantify the absolute abundance of each unique TCRbeta CDR3 rearrangement, sequence reads were collapsed and filtered. For each sample, productive Simpson clonality was calculated as the square root of Simpson's diversity index over productive rearrangements. TCRdb stores this immuneACCESS table with in-frame sequences only. Part of the clones is absent; in the studies checked, under half of the shortfall reflects unresolved V genes, and no reason is known for the rest. From that table come the V and J calls and clone size; the DNA was used to work out D and trimming. For this sample the table gives about 330,000 clones, of which approximately 88% were detected only once. About 5% of the sample is taken by the ten largest.

Enrolling through a virtual design, the prospective study's participants ranged in age from roughly 18 to 95 years and lived across 20 to 25 United States geographic areas. In the prospective study, participants were assigned to cohorts based on the clinical history participants reported in a screening survey and a study questionnaire. Recovered participants in ImmuneRACE Cohort 3 were defined as having two consecutive negative NP/OP PCR tests, clearance from a healthcare professional, or resolution of symptoms. Mobile phlebotomists in the prospective study collected whole blood, serum and a nasopharyngeal or oropharyngeal swab from every participant. Prospective study participants could optionally give additional blood draws and questionnaires over a roughly 2-month period. Before DNA extraction, blood samples from the prospective study were shipped at room temperature or frozen. CDR1 and CDR2, looked up from the germline V gene, are SGHRS and YFSETQ. V lost 0 bases and J lost 5 bases, and the count of bases not matched to a germline gene is 0. The CDR3 covers 14 residues, taking in both the cysteine and the phenylalanine. Kept here is only the CDR3 DNA, which spans 42 bases and is read in frame from base 1.

The chain links TRBV5-1 with TRBJ1-5; 9 bases in between match TRBD1. Sequencing was performed on PBMCs or T cells enriched from blood (not recorded which). This receptor was identified in a man aged 25 to 45 who had recovered from COVID-19. DNA sequence: TGCGCCAGCAGCTTGGGGACAGGGGATCAGCCCCAGCATTTT. It translates to CASSLGTGDQPQHF.